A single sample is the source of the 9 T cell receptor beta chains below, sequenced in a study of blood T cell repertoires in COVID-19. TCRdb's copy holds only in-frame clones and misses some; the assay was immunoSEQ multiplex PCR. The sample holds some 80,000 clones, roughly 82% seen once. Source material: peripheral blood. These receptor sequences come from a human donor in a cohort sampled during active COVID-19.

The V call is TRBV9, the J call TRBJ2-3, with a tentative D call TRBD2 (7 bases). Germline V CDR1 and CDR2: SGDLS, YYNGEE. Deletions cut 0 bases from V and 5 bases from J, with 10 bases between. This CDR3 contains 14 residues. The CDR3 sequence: CASSVGGGRDTQYF. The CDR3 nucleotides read TGTGCCAGCAGCGTAGGGGGGGGGCGAGATACGCAGTATTTT.

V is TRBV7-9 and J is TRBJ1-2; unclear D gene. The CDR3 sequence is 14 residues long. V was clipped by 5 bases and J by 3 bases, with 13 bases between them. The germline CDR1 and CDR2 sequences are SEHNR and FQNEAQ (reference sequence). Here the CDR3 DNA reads TGTGCCAGCAGCCTTGGTGGCAGTGACTATGGCTACACCTTC. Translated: CASSLGGSDYGYTF.

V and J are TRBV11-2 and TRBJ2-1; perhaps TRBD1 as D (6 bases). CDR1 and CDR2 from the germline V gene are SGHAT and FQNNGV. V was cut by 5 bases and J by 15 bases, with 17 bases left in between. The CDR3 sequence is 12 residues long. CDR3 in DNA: TGTGCCAGCAGCCCAACTACAGGGTATTGGTTCTTC. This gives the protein CASSPTTGYWFF.

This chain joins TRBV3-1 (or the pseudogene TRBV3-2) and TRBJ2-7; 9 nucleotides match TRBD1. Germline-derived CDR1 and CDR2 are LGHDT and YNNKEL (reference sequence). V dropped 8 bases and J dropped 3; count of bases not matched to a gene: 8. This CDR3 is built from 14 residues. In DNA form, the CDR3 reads TGTGCCAGCGGGACAGGGTCAGGGGTCTACGAGCAGTACTTC. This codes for CASGTGSGVYEQYF.

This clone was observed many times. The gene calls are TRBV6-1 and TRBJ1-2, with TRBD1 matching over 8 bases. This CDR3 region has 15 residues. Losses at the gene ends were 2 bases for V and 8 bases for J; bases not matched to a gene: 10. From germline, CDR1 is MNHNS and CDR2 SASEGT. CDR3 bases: TGTGCCAGCAGTGAACTCCTCGGACAGGGCGGGGGCTACACCTTC. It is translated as CASSELLGQGGGYTF.

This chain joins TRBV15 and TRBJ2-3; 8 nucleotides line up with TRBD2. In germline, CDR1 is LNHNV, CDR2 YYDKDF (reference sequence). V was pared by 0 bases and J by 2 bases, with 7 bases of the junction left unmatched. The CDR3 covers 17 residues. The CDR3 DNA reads TGTGCCACCAGCAGAGATCCGGTAGCGGGATTCACAGATACGCAGTATTTT. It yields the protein CATSRDPVAGFTDTQYF.

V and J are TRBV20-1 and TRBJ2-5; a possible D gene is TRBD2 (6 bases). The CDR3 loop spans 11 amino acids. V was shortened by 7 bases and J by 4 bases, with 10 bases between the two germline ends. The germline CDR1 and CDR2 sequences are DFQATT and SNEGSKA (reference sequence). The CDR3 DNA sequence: TGCAGTGTTCGGGAGTTAGAGACCCAGTACTTC. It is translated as CSVRELETQYF.

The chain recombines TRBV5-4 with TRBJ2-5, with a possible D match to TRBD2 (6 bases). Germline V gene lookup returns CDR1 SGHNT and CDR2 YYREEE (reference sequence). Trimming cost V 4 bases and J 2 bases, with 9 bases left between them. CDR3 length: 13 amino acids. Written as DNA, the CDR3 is TGTGCCAGCAGCCCGGAGGGGCAAGAGACCCAGTACTTC. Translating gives CASSPEGQETQYF.

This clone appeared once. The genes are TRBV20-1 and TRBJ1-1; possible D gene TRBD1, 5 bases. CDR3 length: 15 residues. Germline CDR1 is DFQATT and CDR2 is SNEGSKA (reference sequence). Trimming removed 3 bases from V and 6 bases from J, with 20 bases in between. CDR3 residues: CSASKSGTPGAEAFF. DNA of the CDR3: TGCAGTGCTAGTAAATCCGGGACCCCGGGAGCTGAAGCTTTCTTT.